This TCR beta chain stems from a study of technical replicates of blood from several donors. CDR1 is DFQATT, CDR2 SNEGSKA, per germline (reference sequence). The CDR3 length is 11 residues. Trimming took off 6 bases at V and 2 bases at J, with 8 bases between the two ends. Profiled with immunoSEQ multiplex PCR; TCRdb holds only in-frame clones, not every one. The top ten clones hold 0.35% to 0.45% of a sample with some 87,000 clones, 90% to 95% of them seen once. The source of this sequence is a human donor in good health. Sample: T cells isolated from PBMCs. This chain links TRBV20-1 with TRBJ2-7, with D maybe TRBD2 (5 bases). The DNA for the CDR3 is TGCAGTGCCATCGGGGCCTACGAGCAGTACTTC. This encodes CSAIGAYEQYF.